The T cell receptor (beta chain) under discussion was sequenced for a study of circulating and synovial CD4+ cells in juvenile arthritis. Study-level results: Circulating pathogenic-like and bulk T cells looked alike by Vbeta family usage. Bulk blood CD4 repertoires were more diverse than these.

Measured with immunoSEQ multiplex PCR; TCRdb has only the in-frame clones, and not every one. There are around 30,000 clones in the sample; about 96% occur only once, and around 0.68% lies in the top ten. The germline V gene has CDR1 SNHLY and CDR2 FYNNEI. This CDR3 comprises 14 residues. Trimming stripped 6 bases from V and 1 base from J, with 9 bases between. This clone is a singleton in its sample. Its antigen is unknown. V gene TRBV2 combines with J gene TRBJ2-2; D possibly corresponds to TRBD1 (6 bases). Sequencing was done on a sample of CD4+ T cells from blood. The sequence was collected from a human donor with juvenile idiopathic arthritis. The CDR3 spells CASRAGVNTGELFF. As DNA, the CDR3 is TGTGCCAGCAGGGCAGGGGTGAACACCGGGGAGCTGTTTTTT. Combining the CDR3 with reference TRBV2 and TRBJ2-2 gives the whole variable domain EPEVTQTPSHQVTQMGQEVILRCVPISNHLYFYWYRQILGQKVEFLVSFYNNEISEKSEIFDDQFSVERPDGSNFTLKIRSTKLEDSAMYFCASRAGVNTGELFFGEGSRLTVL.